One T cell receptor (beta chain) is described in this entry. These data come from a study of T cell changes during pregnancy in multiple sclerosis. Germline CDR1 and CDR2: LNHDA and SQIVND (reference sequence). V shed 5 bases and J shed 3 bases, with 11 bases lying between them. This CDR3 has 13 amino acids. Measured with immunoSEQ multiplex PCR; TCRdb has only the in-frame clones, and not every one. The data contain some 69,000 clones, 90% of them singletons. This TCR was sampled from a female donor in good health, enrolled as a control in a pregnancy study. Sequenced material: peripheral blood, taken in the second trimester of pregnancy. The chain uses TRBV19 and TRBJ2-7; possibly TRBD2 for D (5 bases). The CDR3 spells CASSPGTNYEQYF. In nucleotides, the CDR3 is TGTGCCAGTAGTCCGGGAACTAACTACGAGCAGTACTTC. Full variable domain (rest looked up from reference TRBV19 and TRBJ2-7): DGGITQSPKYLFRKEGQNVTLSCEQNLNHDAMYWYRQDPGQGLRLIYYSQIVNDFQKGDIAEGYSVSREKKESFPLTVTSAQKNPTAFYLCASSPGTNYEQYFGPGTRLTVT.